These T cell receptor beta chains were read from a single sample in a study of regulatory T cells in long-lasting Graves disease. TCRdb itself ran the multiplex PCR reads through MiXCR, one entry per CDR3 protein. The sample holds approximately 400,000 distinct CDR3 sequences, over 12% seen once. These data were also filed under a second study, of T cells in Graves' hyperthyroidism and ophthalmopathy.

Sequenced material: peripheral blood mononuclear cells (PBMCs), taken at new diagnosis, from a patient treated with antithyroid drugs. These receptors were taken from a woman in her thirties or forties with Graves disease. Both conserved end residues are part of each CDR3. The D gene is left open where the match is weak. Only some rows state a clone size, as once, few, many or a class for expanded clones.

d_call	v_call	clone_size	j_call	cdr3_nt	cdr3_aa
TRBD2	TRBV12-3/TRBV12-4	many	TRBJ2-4	TGTGCCAGCAGTTTAGGGGCCAGCGGGACCTCCAAAAACATTCAGTACTTC	CASSLGASGTSKNIQYF
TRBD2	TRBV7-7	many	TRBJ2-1	TGTGCTAGCAGCCCAAGACTAGCGGGAGCGGGAAATGAGCAGTTCTTC	CASSPRLAGAGNEQFF
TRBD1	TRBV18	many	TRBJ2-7	TGTGCCAGCTCACCCTCTACCGGGACAGGGGTCTACGAGCAGTACTTC	CASSPSTGTGVYEQYF
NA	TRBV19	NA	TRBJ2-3	TGTGCCAGTAATCCCAAGGGGCACCCTAGCACAGATACGCAGTATTTT	CASNPKGHPSTDTQYF
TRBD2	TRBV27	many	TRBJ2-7	TGTGCCAGCAGTTTAACTAGCGGGAGGGGTTACGAGCAGTACTTC	CASSLTSGRGYEQYF
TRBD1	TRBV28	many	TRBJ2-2	TGTGCCAGCACCCCTGGGGGCACAGGGGGGACCGGGGAGCTGTTTTTT	CASTPGGTGGTGELFF
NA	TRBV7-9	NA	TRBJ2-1	TGTGCCAGCAGCTTATGGACCTCGGATGGCGCTGAGCAGTTCTTC	CASSLWTSDGAEQFF
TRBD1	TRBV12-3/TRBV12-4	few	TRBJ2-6	TGTGCCAGCAGCACAGGGGATGGGGCCAACGTCCTGACTTTC	CASSTGDGANVLTF
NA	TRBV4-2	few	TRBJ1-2	TGTGCCAGCAGCCAGAACTGGCAGACCAAATTGAGGGGCTACACCTTC	CASSQNWQTKLRGYTF
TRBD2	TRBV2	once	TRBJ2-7	TGTGCCAGCAGCCAAGCGGGGGCCTACGAGCAGTACTTC	CASSQAGAYEQYF
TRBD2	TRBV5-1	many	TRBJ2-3	TGCGCCAGCGGGACTAGCGGATACACAGATACGCAGTATTTT	CASGTSGYTDTQYF
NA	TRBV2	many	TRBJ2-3	TGTGCCAGCAGTGAGGAGGGCCCAGATACGCAGTATTTT	CASSEEGPDTQYF
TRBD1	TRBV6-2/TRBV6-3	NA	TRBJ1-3	TGTGCCGGAGGCCCGGGACAGGGGCATGGCACCATATATTTT	CAGGPGQGHGTIYF
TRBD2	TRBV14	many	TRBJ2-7	TGTGCCAGCAGCCAAGTATACCTAGCGGGACGGTACGAGCAGTACTTC	CASSQVYLAGRYEQYF
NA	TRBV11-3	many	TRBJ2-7	TGTGCCAGCGGGTCCTACGAGCAGTACTTC	CASGSYEQYF
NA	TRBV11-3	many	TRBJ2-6	TGTGCCAGCAGTTTACGCTCTGGGGCCAACGTCCTGACTTTC	CASSLRSGANVLTF
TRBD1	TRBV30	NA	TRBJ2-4	TGTGCCTTCTCGACAGGGGGCGCCAGCAAAAACATTCAGTACTTC	CAFSTGGASKNIQYF
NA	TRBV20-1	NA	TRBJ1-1	TGCAGTGCTAGAGACGGTACGGGGGGCACTGAAGCTTTCTTT	CSARDGTGGTEAFF
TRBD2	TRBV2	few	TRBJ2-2	TGTGCCAGCAAGGGACTAGCGGGATTAACCGGGGAGCTGTTTTTT	CASKGLAGLTGELFF
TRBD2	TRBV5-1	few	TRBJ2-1	TGCGCCAGCAGCCCCTCGACTAGCGGGAGGGGTGAGCAGTTCTTC	CASSPSTSGRGEQFF
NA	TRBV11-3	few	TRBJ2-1	TGTGCCAGCAGCTTAGGAGGGTTCGGCCAATTTGATGAGCAGTTCTTC	CASSLGGFGQFDEQFF
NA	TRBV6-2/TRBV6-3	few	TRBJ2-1	TGTACCAGCAGTTACGACGTCAGCCAAAGCTCCTACAATGAGCAGTTCTTC	CTSSYDVSQSSYNEQFF
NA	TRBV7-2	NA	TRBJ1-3	TGTGCCAGCAGTGAGGGGGGGGGGGTTGGAAACACCATATATTTT	CASSEGGGVGNTIYF
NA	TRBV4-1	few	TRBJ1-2	TGCGCCAGCAGCCAAGCACCCCATGAGGGTGGCTATGGCTACACCTTC	CASSQAPHEGGYGYTF
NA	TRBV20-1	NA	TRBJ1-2	TGCAGTGCTAGTGGGGGGGGCGCTTGGGATAGCTACACCTTC	CSASGGGAWDSYTF
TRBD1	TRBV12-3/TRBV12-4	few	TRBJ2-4	TGTGCCAGCAGTCCAATAAGCGGCGGGACAGGGGGCCCCAAAAACATTCAGTACTTC	CASSPISGGTGGPKNIQYF
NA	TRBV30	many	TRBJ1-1	TGTGCCTGGAGTGTATCCACTGAAGCTTTCTTT	CAWSVSTEAFF
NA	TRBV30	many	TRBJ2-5	TGTGCCTGGAGTCTAGGGCAGCGAGAGACCCAGTACTTC	CAWSLGQRETQYF
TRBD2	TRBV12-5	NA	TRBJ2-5	TGTGCTAGTGGTTTGTCTCGACTAGCGGAGTACTTC	CASGLSRLAEYF
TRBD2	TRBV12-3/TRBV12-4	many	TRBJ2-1	TGTGCCAGCAGTTTCCCCGGGAGGGGGAATGAGCAGTTCTTC	CASSFPGRGNEQFF
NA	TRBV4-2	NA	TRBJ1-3	TGTGCCAGCAGCCAAGAAGGGAGAACCGGAAACACCATATATTTT	CASSQEGRTGNTIYF
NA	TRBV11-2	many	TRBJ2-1	TGTGCCAGCAGCTTAGTTTACGGAGCCTCCTACAATGAGCAGTTCTTC	CASSLVYGASYNEQFF
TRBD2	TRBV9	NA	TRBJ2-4	TGTGCCAGCAGCGGGTTAGCGGGAGGAGGGGACATTCAGTACTTC	CASSGLAGGGDIQYF
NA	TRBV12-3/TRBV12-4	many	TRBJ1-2	TGTGCCAGCAGTTTTCCCGGACGTAGGGGATTGGATGGCTACACCTTC	CASSFPGRRGLDGYTF
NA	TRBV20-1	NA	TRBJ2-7	TGCAGTGCTAGCCAAGTAAACCGGGACCTCGACTACGAGCAGTACTTC	CSASQVNRDLDYEQYF
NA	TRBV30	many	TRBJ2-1	TGTGGGGGGATATACAATGAGCAGTTCTTC	CGGIYNEQFF
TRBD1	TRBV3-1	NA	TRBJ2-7	TGTGCCAGCAGCCCACGTCCCGGGACAGGGAAAGACGAGCAGTACTTC	CASSPRPGTGKDEQYF
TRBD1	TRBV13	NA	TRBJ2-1	TGTGCCAGCAGCTTAGTCTTTGGGGGGCAGGGGGCTGGCGGGGTCTCCTACAATGAGCAGTTCTTC	CASSLVFGGQGAGGVSYNEQFF
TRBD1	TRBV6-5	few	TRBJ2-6	TGTGCCAGCAGTTACCCGAGGGGACAGCGAACTTCTGGGGCCAACGTCCTGACTTTC	CASSYPRGQRTSGANVLTF
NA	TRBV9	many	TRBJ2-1	TGTGCCAGCAGCGTATCGGGAATAAGTTACAATGAGCAGTTCTTC	CASSVSGISYNEQFF
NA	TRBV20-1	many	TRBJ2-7	TGCAGTGCTAGAGATGACACGCAGATCACCTACGAGCAGTACTTC	CSARDDTQITYEQYF
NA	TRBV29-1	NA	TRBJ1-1	TGCAGCGTTTGGGGGGAGACTGAAGCTTTCTTT	CSVWGETEAFF
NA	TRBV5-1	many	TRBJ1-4	TGCGCCAGCAGCTTGGTACCCCGACAGGAGGAAAAACTGTTTTTT	CASSLVPRQEEKLFF
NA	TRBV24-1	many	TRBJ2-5	TGTGCCACCAGTGATTTCGGGGGAGGATGGGAGACCCAGTACTTC	CATSDFGGGWETQYF
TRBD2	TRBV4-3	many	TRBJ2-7	TGCGCCAGCAGCCAAGAAGTTGGCGGGAGTTTCAACGAGCAGTACTTC	CASSQEVGGSFNEQYF
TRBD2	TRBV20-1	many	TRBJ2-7	TGCAGTGCCACCAACGAGCTAGCGGAGACCTACGAGCAGTACTTC	CSATNELAETYEQYF
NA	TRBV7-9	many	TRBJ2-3	TGTGCCAGCAGCTTAGATTCCGGGGGAGTGGATACGCAGTATTTT	CASSLDSGGVDTQYF
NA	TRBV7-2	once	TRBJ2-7	TGTGCCAGCAGCTTAGATAGACACAGCTCCTACGAGCAGTACTTC	CASSLDRHSSYEQYF
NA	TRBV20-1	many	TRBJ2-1	TGCAGTGCTAGGGGCCCGGGACCCTTATACAATGAGCAGTTCTTC	CSARGPGPLYNEQFF
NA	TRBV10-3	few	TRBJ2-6	TGTGCCATCAGTGAGACCCCAGGCCTAACCTCTGGGGCCAACGTCCTGACTTTC	CAISETPGLTSGANVLTF
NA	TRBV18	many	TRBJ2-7	TGTGCCAGCTCACCATCTCTATTCGAGTCCTACGAGCAGTACTTC	CASSPSLFESYEQYF
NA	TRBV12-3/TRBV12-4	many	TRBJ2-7	TGTGCCAGCAGTTTTCGCCAAACGGGTGGAGACTACGAGCAGTACTTC	CASSFRQTGGDYEQYF
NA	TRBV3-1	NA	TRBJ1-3	TGTGCCAGCAGCCAAGTGTTTAGGGGCTCTCTTGGAAACACCATATATTTT	CASSQVFRGSLGNTIYF
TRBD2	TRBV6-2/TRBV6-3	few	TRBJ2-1	TGTGCCAGCAGTTACGAGGCGGGAGTATCTAATGAGCAGTTCTTC	CASSYEAGVSNEQFF
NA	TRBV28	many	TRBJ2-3	TGTGCCAGCAGTTGGAGACGGGGGCAGTCAGATACGCAGTATTTT	CASSWRRGQSDTQYF